These 18 T cell receptor beta chains originate from one sample sequenced in a study of cytomegalovirus exposure and HLA in healthy donors. The PCR was carried out with 60 Vbeta primers and 13 Jbeta primers. Repertoires were generated with immunoSEQ multiplex PCR, while TCRdb's copy carries only in-frame clones and drops some. The sample holds around 40,000 clones, 75% to 90% seen once. The specimen sequenced was PBMCs. These receptors all come from a woman in her thirties or forties in good health and CMV-seropositive.

V is TRBV5-1 and J is TRBJ2-7; weak D call: TRBD2 (5 bases). Germline V CDR1 and CDR2: SGHRS, YFSETQ. The CDR3 is 13 amino acids. Trimming took off 5 bases at V and 2 bases at J, with 11 bases between the two ends. The CDR3 spells CASRATSAYEQYF. The CDR3, as DNA: TGCGCCAGCAGGGCTACTAGTGCCTACGAGCAGTACTTC.

The chain carries TRBV14 and TRBJ1-1; TRBD1 is a possible D gene (5 bases). The CDR3 runs 14 residues. CDR1 and CDR2 (germline): SGHDN, FVKESK. V was shortened by 4 bases and J by 0 bases, with 9 bases between the two germline ends. CDR3 in amino acids: CASSRQGMNTEAFF. CDR3 bases: TGTGCCAGCAGCCGTCAGGGAATGAACACTGAAGCTTTCTTT.

V gene TRBV7-3 combines with J gene TRBJ2-3; 7 nucleotides match TRBD2. Germline CDR1 is SGHTA and CDR2 is FQGTGA. The CDR3 is made up of 20 amino acids. Trimming cost V 5 bases and J 1 base; bases outside gene matches: 21. CDR3 in amino acids: CASSALGSGKVIGGTDTQYF. The CDR3 bases are TGTGCCAGCAGCGCCCTGGGGAGCGGGAAAGTAATTGGGGGCACAGATACGCAGTATTTT.

This chain connects TRBV7-9 to TRBJ2-1; 9 nucleotides align to TRBD1. Losses at the gene ends were 5 bases for V and 7 bases for J; bases not matched to a gene: 6. Looked up from germline, CDR1 is SEHNR and CDR2 is FQNEAQ (reference sequence). This CDR3 spans 14 amino acids. The CDR3 loop reads CASSRTGARNEQFF. CDR3 sequence (DNA): TGTGCCAGCAGCCGGACAGGGGCTAGGAATGAGCAGTTCTTC. The full variable domain, completed using reference TRBV7-9 and TRBJ2-1, is DTGVSQNPRHKITKRGQNVTFRCDPISEHNRLYWYRQTLGQGPEFLTYFQNEAQLEKSRLLSDRFSAERPKGSFSTLEIQRTEQGDSAMYLCASSRTGARNEQFFGPGTRLTVL.

The chain joins TRBV5-1 to TRBJ2-5, with TRBD1 matching over 8 bases. V was clipped by 5 bases and J by 3 bases; unmatched bases: 6. CDR1 SGHRS and CDR2 YFSETQ come from the germline V gene. This CDR3 is built from 14 residues. For the CDR3, the DNA is TGCGCCAGCAGTCGACAGGGGTTAGAAGAGACCCAGTACTTC. Translated, it gives CASSRQGLEETQYF.

The rearrangement joins TRBV7-3 to TRBJ2-1, with TRBD2 identical over 12 bases. Germline V gene data show CDR1 as SGHTA and CDR2 as FQGTGA. The trim removed 4 bases at V and 8 bases at J, leaving 6 bases unmatched. This CDR3 has 15 amino acids. The CDR3 DNA is TGTGCCAGCAGCTCGGAGACTAGCGGGAGCCATGAGCAGTTCTTC. Translation gives CASSSETSGSHEQFF.

The chain has TRBV6-6 and TRBJ2-7; 9 nucleotides align to TRBD2. CDR3 length: 14 residues. V lost 6 bases and J lost 2; bases outside the gene matches: 5. Germline lookup yields CDR1 MNHNY and CDR2 SVGAGI (reference sequence). CDR3 in amino acids: CASRVASGTYEQYF. CDR3 in DNA: TGTGCCAGCAGGGTGGCTAGCGGGACCTACGAGCAGTACTTC.

The V gene is TRBV7-9, the J gene TRBJ2-7; the match to TRBD2 covers 10 bases. The germline V gene encodes CDR1 SEHNR and CDR2 FQNEAQ (reference sequence). This CDR3 is built from 14 residues. Unmatched junction bases numbered 3, after V lost 4 bases and J lost 3 bases. CDR3 nucleotides: TGTGCCAGCAGCTATAGCGGGGGGCACTACGAGCAGTACTTC. Its translation is CASSYSGGHYEQYF.

CDR3 residues: CASSLRLAGVQYF. CDR3 DNA sequence: TGTGCCAGCAGCTTACGCCTAGCGGGAGTTCAGTACTTC. This chain uses TRBV7-2 with TRBJ2-7; the match to TRBD2 covers 10 bases. V trimming: 2 bases; J trimming: 10 bases; junction bases outside the gene matches: 5. Germline values: CDR1 SGHTA, CDR2 FQGNSA. The CDR3 has 13 residues.

The chain combines TRBV7-2 with TRBJ1-2; D possibly corresponds to TRBD1 (5 bases). This CDR3 has 13 amino acids. Trimming left V 1 base short and J 8 bases short, with 11 bases between. Germline V gene lookup returns CDR1 SGHTA and CDR2 FQGNSA. The CDR3 sequence is CASSLGQGKGYTF. As DNA, the CDR3 is TGTGCCAGCAGCTTAGGTCAGGGAAAGGGCTACACCTTC.

This clone was detected a few times. The genes are TRBV27 and TRBJ1-5; D possibly corresponds to TRBD1 (5 bases). CDR1 is MNHEY, CDR2 SMNVEV, per germline (reference sequence). The CDR3 runs to 14 residues. Trimming took 1 base from V and 2 from J, leaving 6 bases between them. The CDR3 is CASSLWGGNQPQHF. The CDR3 DNA is TGTGCCAGCAGTTTATGGGGGGGCAATCAGCCCCAGCATTTT.

The chain combines TRBV7-9 with TRBJ2-3, with TRBD2 matching over 9 bases. CDR3 length equals 17 residues. Germline lookup yields CDR1 SEHNR and CDR2 FQNEAQ (reference sequence). V lost 6 bases and J lost 2; bases outside the gene matches: 12. CDR3 DNA: TGTGCCAGCAGTCTCCCATCTAGCGGGGAGTCCACAGATACGCAGTATTTT. Encoded protein: CASSLPSSGESTDTQYF.

This chain connects TRBV7-3 to TRBJ2-3; D unresolved. The germline gives CDR1 SGHTA, CDR2 FQGTGA. V was shortened by 0 bases and J by 3 bases, with 4 bases between the two germline ends. The CDR3 has 13 amino acids. The CDR3 is CASSLTPTDTQYF. The DNA of the CDR3 is TGTGCCAGCAGCTTAACCCCGACAGATACGCAGTATTTT.

This clone has only a few counts. The chain employs TRBV15 and TRBJ2-7; D might be TRBD2 (6 bases). Germline CDR1 reads LNHNV; CDR2 reads YYDKDF (reference sequence). Trimming removed 0 bases from V and 0 bases from J, with 12 bases in between. The CDR3 contains 16 residues. Here the CDR3 DNA reads TGTGCCACCAGCAGAGATCATGGGAGGAGCTCCTACGAGCAGTACTTC. Encoded protein: CATSRDHGRSSYEQYF.

J is TRBJ2-7 and V is TRBV27; 8 nucleotides agree with TRBD2. This CDR3 is built from 15 residues. The germline V gene has CDR1 MNHEY and CDR2 SMNVEV (reference sequence). J lost 3 bases, V lost 5 bases, and 9 bases had no gene match. The CDR3 sequence: CASSRRAGESYEQYF. In DNA form, the CDR3 reads TGTGCCAGCAGTCGACGAGCGGGGGAGAGCTACGAGCAGTACTTC.

The chain links TRBV6-1 to TRBJ1-2, with 9 positions matching TRBD1. This CDR3 contains 13 residues. V was clipped by 7 bases and J by 6 bases; unmatched bases: 6. Per germline, CDR1 MNHNS and CDR2 SASEGT. CDR3 sequence reads: CASNRDRVDGYTF. As DNA, the CDR3 is TGTGCCAGCAACCGGGACAGGGTTGATGGCTACACCTTC.

The chain employs TRBV9 and TRBJ2-3; 8 bases map to TRBD2. V gave up 2 bases and J gave up 1 base; unmatched junction bases: 3. Germline V lookup: CDR1 SGDLS, CDR2 YYNGEE. This CDR3 comprises 15 residues. The CDR3 region is CASSVDGGGTDTQYF. In DNA form, the CDR3 reads TGTGCCAGCAGCGTGGACGGGGGGGGCACAGATACGCAGTATTTT.

V is TRBV4-1 and J is TRBJ1-1, with 12 bases identical to TRBD1. Unmatched junction bases numbered 13, after V lost 1 base and J lost 1 base. Per germline, CDR1 MGHRA and CDR2 YSYEKL. The CDR3 is 20 residues long. The CDR3 loop is CASSQGFPGQGAAWNTEAFF. CDR3 coding DNA: TGCGCCAGCAGCCAAGGCTTCCCGGGACAGGGGGCAGCTTGGAACACTGAAGCTTTCTTT.